This entry describes one TCR beta chain. The source of the sample is a study of shared T cell receptors in the human thymus. The CDR3 is made up of 15 amino acids. CDR1 and CDR2 (germline): SGHAT, FQDESV (reference sequence). V was pared by 5 bases and J by 5 bases, with 13 bases between. The protocol was immunoSEQ multiplex PCR, while the TCRdb copy is restricted to in-frame clones and leaves out a portion. The data show approximately 730,000 clones, with approximately 83% seen just once and under 0.012% held by the top ten. These data also formed part of another study, on human thymus T cells. According to that study: Among the donors, all were healthy Finnish infants having corrective surgery for congenital heart defects. Surgeons resected thymus tissue during corrective heart surgery. Thymic as well as blood repertoires seemed to favor certain V and J genes unevenly. Related research described strongly overlapping thymic repertoires in unrelated people.

This rearrangement joins TRBV11-1 to TRBJ1-6; D is undetermined. The sequence derives from a girl under three years old with a congenital heart defect. Source material: thymocytes. The CDR3 DNA reads TGTGCCAGCAGCCACCAGACAACGAATAATTCACCCCTCCACTTT. Amino acids: CASSHQTTNNSPLHF.